This T cell receptor (beta chain) was sequenced in a study of T cell responses to AZD1222 COVID-19 vaccine. At the level of the study: It was second doses at about 4 or about 12 weeks that were pooled.

In the case of this clone: Its antigen is unidentified.

Trimming took off 2 bases at V and 7 bases at J, with 11 bases between the two ends. Looked up from germline, CDR1 is MDHEN and CDR2 is SYDVKM. The CDR3 loop spans 13 amino acids. TCRdb's table, derived via immunoSEQ multiplex PCR, lists solely in-frame clones and lacks some. The sample lists approximately 79,000 clones, around 85% seen once, with about 8% in the top ten. Overall study results and limits: Repertoires were collected only later (after the peak T cell response had occurred). The donor cohort was predominantly white British with a female majority, and clonal diversity may have been underestimated.

The sequencing used peripheral blood, collected on day 0 of AZD1222 vaccination. The chain uses TRBV28 and TRBJ1-2; D might be TRBD1 (6 bases). The receptor's source is an adult in good health. CDR3 amino acids: CASSLPGQFGYTF. The CDR3 DNA reads as TGTGCCAGCAGTTTACCTGGACAGTTTGGCTACACCTTC.